Each of the 26 T cell receptor beta chains below was sequenced from the same sample in a study of T cells in Graves' hyperthyroidism and ophthalmopathy. Amplified TCR beta CDR3 regions derived from RNA transcripts. During a first-round RT-PCR of the TCR CDR3, the HTBI primer set was used. TCRdb called the multiplex PCR reads again in MiXCR, with one record for every CDR3 protein. Here the sample spans roughly 380,000 distinct CDR3 sequences, around a sixth being singletons. Sequencing was carried out using blood. The receptors come from a middle-aged woman with Graves' ophthalmopathy.

This clonotype occurred many times. The V gene is TRBV30, the J gene TRBJ2-7, with 7 bases fitting TRBD1. Trimming cost V 2 bases and J 1 base; bases outside gene matches: 2. This CDR3 has 13 residues. Germline CDR1 is GTSNPN and CDR2 is SVGIG (reference sequence). CDR3 in amino acids: CAWSQDRSYEQYF. CDR3 DNA sequence: TGTGCCTGGAGTCAGGACAGGTCCTACGAGCAGTACTTC.

The J gene is TRBJ2-2, the V gene TRBV20-1, with 8 bases lining up with TRBD1. In germline, CDR1 is DFQATT, CDR2 SNEGSKA (reference sequence). V trimming: 4 bases; J trimming: 3 bases; junction bases outside the gene matches: 7. The CDR3 has 15 residues. CDR3 residues: CSAISGGGDTGELFF. CDR3 DNA: TGCAGTGCTATCTCAGGGGGCGGGGACACCGGGGAGCTGTTTTTT.

At least ten counts were recorded for this clonotype. V and J are TRBV9 and TRBJ1-3; the D is unclear. V lost 0 bases, J lost 4 bases, and 8 bases lay in between. This CDR3 region has 14 residues. The germline CDR1 and CDR2 sequences are SGDLS and YYNGEE. The CDR3 region is CASSVGPSGNTIYF. The DNA of the CDR3 is TGTGCCAGCAGCGTAGGGCCTTCGGGAAACACCATATATTTT.

This clonotype was seen ten or more times. The chain employs TRBV7-8 and TRBJ2-4; either TRBD1 or TRBD2 may fit D (5 bases each). Trimming removed 5 bases from V and 0 bases from J, with 14 bases in between. Germline V gene sequence: CDR1 SGHVS, CDR2 FQNEAQ. The CDR3 loop spans 16 amino acids. The CDR3 sequence: CASSPIRGGAKNIQYF. In nucleotides, the CDR3 is TGTGCCAGCAGCCCCATCCGTGGGGGAGCCAAAAACATTCAGTACTTC.

Ten or more counts support this clonotype. The gene calls are TRBV7-9 and TRBJ2-5; TRBD1 matches at 9 bases. Germline V lookup: CDR1 SEHNR, CDR2 FQNEAQ (reference sequence). After removal of 1 base from V and 5 bases from J, the junction contained 5 bases not matched to a gene. This CDR3 spans 15 amino acids. CDR3: CASSLGDRVFETQYF. The CDR3, as DNA: TGTGCCAGCAGCTTAGGGGACAGGGTCTTTGAGACCCAGTACTTC.

The gene calls are TRBV6-2 or TRBV6-3 and TRBJ2-7; either TRBD1 or TRBD2 may supply D (5 bases each). This CDR3 is 14 amino acids long. CDR1 is MNHEY, CDR2 SVGEGT, per germline. Trimming shortened V by 6 bases and J by 7 bases, and 19 bases separated the two germline ends. The CDR3 sequence is CASSIPGPTREQYF. CDR3 DNA: TGTGCCAGCAGCATACCGGGACCGACTCGTGAGCAGTACTTC.

The sample holds many counts of this clonotype. The rearrangement uses TRBV6-1 and TRBJ1-2; the match to TRBD1 covers 7 bases. The length of the CDR3 is 13 residues. V trimming: 4 bases; J trimming: 5 bases; junction bases outside the gene matches: 4. Germline V gene data show CDR1 as MNHNS and CDR2 as SASEGT. In DNA, the CDR3 is TGTGCCAGCAGTGGACAGGGCTGGTATGGCTACACCTTC. Its protein is CASSGQGWYGYTF.

There are many counts of this clonotype. The CDR3 DNA sequence: TGTGCCTGGAATGCCCTCAACCGGGAAGCTTTCTTT. This translates into CAWNALNREAFF. This chain uses TRBV30 with TRBJ1-1; D ambiguous. Germline CDR1 reads GTSNPN; CDR2 reads SVGIG (reference sequence). V lost 4 bases and J lost 8, with 14 bases in between. The CDR3 has 12 residues.

This clonotype was recorded many times. This sequence joins TRBV6-1 and TRBJ2-7, with 7 bases lining up with TRBD1. The junction had 9 bases not matched to a gene; V was cut back by 4 bases and J by 6 bases. The germline CDR1 and CDR2 sequences are MNHNS and SASEGT. CDR3 length: 14 residues. CDR3 protein: CASSGQGSSREQYF. The CDR3 coding sequence is TGTGCCAGCAGTGGACAGGGAAGCTCGCGCGAGCAGTACTTC.

This clonotype has ten or more counts. CDR3 protein: CASSFRTSGTGEQYF. The CDR3 region has the DNA TGTGCCAGCAGCTTTCGGACTAGCGGGACGGGCGAGCAGTACTTC. This chain uses TRBV13 with TRBJ2-7, with TRBD2 matching 12 bases. Germline V gene sequence: CDR1 PRHDT, CDR2 FYEKMQ (reference sequence). V was pared by 3 bases and J by 6 bases, with 6 bases of the junction left unmatched. This CDR3 contains 15 residues.

V and J are TRBV5-1 and TRBJ2-2; 7 nucleotides match TRBD2. The J segment lost 4 bases and the V segment lost 0 bases, leaving 12 bases of the junction unmatched. CDR3 length: 18 residues. Germline V gene data show CDR1 as SGHRS and CDR2 as YFSETQ. The CDR3 coding sequence is TGCGCCAGCAGCTTGGACCAGGCGGGCGGGGGACGCACCGGGGAGCTGTTTTTT. It is translated as CASSLDQAGGGRTGELFF.

The table lists this clonotype with many counts. V gene TRBV6-2 or TRBV6-3 combines with J gene TRBJ1-1; D is ambiguous. The germline V gene encodes CDR1 MNHEY and CDR2 SVGEGT. V gave up 2 bases and J gave up 2 bases, with 6 bases separating them. This CDR3 contains 13 residues. The CDR3 is CASSYRTNTEAFF. CDR3 nucleotides: TGTGCCAGCAGTTACCGTACCAACACTGAAGCTTTCTTT.

This clonotype was counted many times. This chain joins TRBV30 and TRBJ1-5; D is possibly TRBD1 (5 bases). V was trimmed by 2 bases and J by 9 bases, leaving 17 bases between them. In germline, CDR1 is GTSNPN, CDR2 SVGIG (reference sequence). CDR3 length equals 14 residues. CDR3 amino acids: CAWSITGDTLPQHF. The CDR3 DNA is TGTGCCTGGAGTATAACAGGAGATACTCTGCCCCAGCATTTT.

The rearrangement uses TRBV2 and TRBJ2-7, with D possibly being TRBD1 (6 bases). Trimming left V 5 bases short and J 2 bases short, with 13 bases between. Germline lookup yields CDR1 SNHLY and CDR2 FYNNEI. This CDR3 is built from 14 residues. CDR3 region: CASSLTGSTYEQYF. The CDR3 bases are TGTGCCAGCAGTTTGACAGGAAGTACCTACGAGCAGTACTTC.

The sample holds many counts of this clonotype. This sequence joins TRBV6-2 or TRBV6-3 and TRBJ1-1; D not certain. V was cut by 5 bases and J by 0 bases, with 4 bases left in between. Germline-derived CDR1 and CDR2 are MNHEY and SVGEGT. This CDR3 spans 12 amino acids. CDR3 coding DNA: TGTGCCAGCAGTGTAGTGAACACTGAAGCTTTCTTT. It specifies CASSVVNTEAFF.

This clonotype turned up a few times. The chain recombines TRBV7-3 with TRBJ2-5; TRBD2 matches at 12 bases. Per germline, CDR1 SGHTA and CDR2 FQGTGA. There are 16 residues in the CDR3. Trimming at V came to 5 bases and at J to 2 bases, leaving 6 bases not matched to a gene. CDR3 sequence: CASSISSGRGQETQYF. The CDR3 region has the DNA TGTGCCAGCAGCATCTCTAGCGGGAGGGGTCAAGAGACCCAGTACTTC.

In this sample, this clonotype turned up many times. The chain is built from TRBV4-1 and TRBJ2-7, with no clear D. Germline V gene lookup returns CDR1 MGHRA and CDR2 YSYEKL. The CDR3 covers 14 residues. Trimming took 1 base from V and 6 from J, leaving 13 bases between them. The CDR3 sequence is CASSQVPGGTEQYF. Written as DNA, the CDR3 is TGCGCCAGCAGCCAAGTTCCAGGCGGCACCGAGCAGTACTTC.

The sample holds many counts of this clonotype. The chain recombines TRBV28 with TRBJ2-4; TRBD1 matches 8 bases. V was clipped by 9 bases and J by 1 base; unmatched bases: 11. This CDR3 is 16 amino acids long. Looked up from germline, CDR1 is MDHEN and CDR2 is SYDVKM. CDR3: CASTGTGHGAKNIQYF. DNA for the CDR3: TGTGCCAGTACCGGGACAGGTCACGGGGCCAAAAACATTCAGTACTTC.

This clonotype was counted many times. The DNA for the CDR3 is TGTGCCAGCAGTGCGCAGAATTCGAACACTGAAGCTTTCTTT. This codes for CASSAQNSNTEAFF. The chain couples TRBV2 to TRBJ1-1; no clear D. Per germline, CDR1 SNHLY and CDR2 FYNNEI. This CDR3 is built from 14 residues. V lost 4 bases and J 1 base, leaving 10 bases between the germline ends.

The J gene is TRBJ1-1, the V gene TRBV6-2 or TRBV6-3; 8 positions agree with TRBD1. The CDR3 runs 15 residues. CDR1 MNHEY and CDR2 SVGEGT come from the germline V gene. J was trimmed by 5 bases and V by 5 bases; bases with no gene match: 10. The CDR3 here is CASSLWTGLGTEAFF. The CDR3, as DNA: TGTGCCAGCAGTCTATGGACAGGGTTGGGAACTGAAGCTTTCTTT.

This clonotype was detected ten times or more. The rearrangement uses TRBV6-9 and TRBJ2-6, with D possibly TRBD2 on 5 matching bases. Between the trimmed V and J ends, which lost 6 bases and 0 bases, there was a span of 21 bases. This CDR3 is 19 amino acids long. Germline lookup yields CDR1 MNHGY and CDR2 SVAAGI. The CDR3 spells CASSERFEGVTSGANVLTF. The CDR3 coding sequence is TGTGCCAGCAGCGAACGTTTTGAGGGAGTTACCTCTGGGGCCAACGTCCTGACTTTC.

This clonotype was seen at least ten times. The V gene is TRBV2, the J gene TRBJ2-7; perhaps TRBD2 as D (6 bases). The V gene's germline CDR1 is SNHLY and CDR2 FYNNEI. There are 14 residues in the CDR3. The V end was cut by 7 bases, the J end by 2 bases, with 15 bases between. Written as DNA, the CDR3 is TGTGCCAGCAAGTTCCGGGAGTTAACCTACGAGCAGTACTTC. Its translation: CASKFRELTYEQYF.

This clonotype has at least ten counts. This chain connects TRBV12-3 or TRBV12-4 to TRBJ1-1; the D is unclear. V lost 2 bases to trimming and J lost 2 bases, with 12 bases between them. This CDR3 contains 15 residues. The CDR3 sequence is CASSLRVLANTEAFF. CDR3 DNA: TGTGCCAGCAGTTTAAGGGTTCTCGCTAACACTGAAGCTTTCTTT.

This clonotype has ten or more counts. This chain links TRBV30 with TRBJ2-7, with 7 nucleotides matching TRBD1. The V and J ends lost 2 bases and 5 bases, in that order; junction bases with no gene match: 12. The CDR3 contains 15 residues. Germline V gives CDR1 GTSNPN, CDR2 SVGIG (reference sequence). This chain's CDR3 is CAWSSFDRVRDEQYF. CDR3 DNA: TGTGCCTGGAGTTCCTTTGACAGGGTTAGGGACGAGCAGTACTTC.

This clonotype was detected many times. V gene TRBV10-3 combines with J gene TRBJ1-1; D is unresolved. Germline CDR1 and CDR2: ENHRY and SYGVKD. Trimming stripped 4 bases from V and 11 bases from J, with 11 bases between. This CDR3 is built from 11 residues. The DNA of the CDR3 is TGTGCCATCAGTGCGGGAGGGAGGGCTTTCTTT. It specifies CAISAGGRAFF.

This clonotype was counted between two and nine times. This chain joins TRBV19 and TRBJ2-4; D gene uncertain. Deletions cut 3 bases from V and 3 bases from J, with 9 bases between. Germline CDR1 reads LNHDA; CDR2 reads SQIVND (reference sequence). This CDR3 contains 14 residues. CDR3 in amino acids: CASSIRSSKNIQYF. The CDR3 DNA sequence: TGTGCCAGTAGTATTCGGTCTAGCAAAAACATTCAGTACTTC.